The 8 T cell receptor beta chains given below trace back to one sample, sequenced in a study of shared clonotypes between healthy human individuals (dated by TCRdb to about 2020). Library generation was performed with the immunoSEQ multiplex PCR assay. What TCRdb holds here is the immuneACCESS table cut down to in-frame rearrangements. Part of the clones is not present; checked against another copy, under half of the missing clones reflect an unresolved V gene, and the others are unexplained. Here the sample has 2 million to 3 million clones; 80% to 95% occur a single time. Jointly, the top ten make up around 0.37% of the sample. Source material: naive CD4+ T cells from PBMCs. Per the publication, the cell subset or site label means: CD45RA+ positively selected. These receptors all stem from a man aged 18 to 30 in good health. Some clones in this sample may be carry-over from other donors' samples.

This chain joins TRBV7-9 and TRBJ2-4, with 9 bases matching TRBD2. The CDR3 runs to 14 residues. Germline V gives CDR1 SEHNR, CDR2 FQNEAQ (reference sequence). The V segment lost 5 bases and the J segment 4 bases; nucleotides outside the gene matches: 3. The CDR3 DNA reads as TGTGCCAGCAGCGTCGCGGGGGGGAAAAACATTCAGTACTTC. Its translation is CASSVAGGKNIQYF.

The chain carries TRBV20-1 and TRBJ2-3, with D possibly TRBD2 on 6 matching bases. The CDR3 has 11 amino acids. Germline V gives CDR1 DFQATT, CDR2 SNEGSKA (reference sequence). CDR3 protein: CRGGYTDTQYF. CDR3 sequence (DNA): TGCAGGGGGGGATACACAGATACGCAGTATTTT.

The gene calls are TRBV10-2 and TRBJ2-2, with D possibly TRBD2 on 6 matching bases. V shed 1 base and J shed 4 bases, with 13 bases lying between them. Germline CDR1 is WSHSY and CDR2 is SAAADI. The CDR3 length is 16 residues. The CDR3: CASSEWIGGSTGELFF. CDR3 in DNA: TGCGCCAGCAGTGAGTGGATCGGGGGTAGCACCGGGGAGCTGTTTTTT.

The rearrangement links TRBV6-5 to TRBJ2-5, with 7 bases that match TRBD1. This CDR3 is built from 15 residues. Germline-derived CDR1 and CDR2 are MNHEY and SVGAGI. The junction had 12 bases not matched to a gene; V was cut back by 6 bases and J by 5 bases. Written as DNA, the CDR3 is TGTGCCAGCAGCCCCGAGGGGGCAGGTACGGAGACCCAGTACTTC. Translating gives CASSPEGAGTETQYF.

This clone is a singleton in its sample. The chain couples TRBV5-1 to TRBJ2-7; D could derive from TRBD1 or TRBD2 (5 bases each). Germline V CDR1 and CDR2: SGHRS, YFSETQ. Trimming stripped 3 bases from V and 3 bases from J, with 10 bases between. The CDR3 runs to 13 residues. In DNA, the CDR3 is TGCGCCAGCAGCTGGGGACCGCGCTACGAGCAGTACTTC. Translated: CASSWGPRYEQYF. The whole variable domain, filled in from reference TRBV5-1 and TRBJ2-7, reads KAGVTQTPRYLIKTRGQQVTLSCSPISGHRSVSWYQQTPGQGLQFLFEYFSETQRNKGNFPGRFSGRQFSNSRSEMNVSTLELGDSALYLCASSWGPRYEQYFGPGTRLTVT.

The chain joins TRBV11-3 to TRBJ2-6; D is unresolved. The germline V gene encodes CDR1 SGHNT and CDR2 YENEEA. V lost 5 bases, J lost 2 bases, and 4 bases lay in between. The CDR3 has 13 residues. CDR3 region: CASSPTGANVLTF. Written as DNA, the CDR3 is TGTGCCAGCAGCCCTACTGGGGCCAACGTCCTGACTTTC.

The chain uses TRBV29-1 and TRBJ1-1; a possible D gene is TRBD1 (5 bases). Trimming pared 8 bases from V and 0 bases from J, leaving 16 bases between. The CDR3 sequence is 14 residues long. In germline, CDR1 is SQVTM, CDR2 ANQGSEA. Written as DNA, the CDR3 is TGCAGCCTAAGTAAGGGGAGGTTGAACACTGAAGCTTTCTTT. Translation: CSLSKGRLNTEAFF.

Turning to this clone: The same CDR3 is also encoded by other DNA sequences in this sample. This chain links TRBV5-4 with TRBJ2-5; D is ambiguous. The CDR3 runs 11 residues. Germline V gene data show CDR1 as SGHNT and CDR2 as YYREEE (reference sequence). Trimming cost V 1 base and J 5 bases, with 3 bases left between them. The CDR3 bases are TGTGCCAGCAGCTTGAAGGAGACCCAGTACTTC. It specifies CASSLKETQYF.